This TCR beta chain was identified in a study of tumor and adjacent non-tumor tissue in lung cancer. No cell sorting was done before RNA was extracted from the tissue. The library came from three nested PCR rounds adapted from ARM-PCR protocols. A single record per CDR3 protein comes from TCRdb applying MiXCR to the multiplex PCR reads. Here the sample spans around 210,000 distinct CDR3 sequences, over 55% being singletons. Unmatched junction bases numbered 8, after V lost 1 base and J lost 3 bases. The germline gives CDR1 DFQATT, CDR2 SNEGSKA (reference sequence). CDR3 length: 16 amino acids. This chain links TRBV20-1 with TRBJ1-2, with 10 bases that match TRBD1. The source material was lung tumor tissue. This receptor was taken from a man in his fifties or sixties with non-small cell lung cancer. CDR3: CSARGRRDRGHYGYTF. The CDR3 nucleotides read TGCAGTGCTAGAGGGAGAAGAGACAGGGGGCACTATGGCTACACCTTC.